The 21 T cell receptor beta chains in this list originate from one sample, sequenced in a study of blood T cell repertoires in COVID-19. The method was immunoSEQ multiplex PCR; TCRdb's version includes in-frame clones alone and lacks a portion of them. The profile covers about 670,000 clones, with about nine tenths appearing a single time and about 0.26% taken by the ten largest. The source material was peripheral blood. The receptor set was obtained from a woman in her late teens or twenties with acute or convalescent COVID-19.

This chain connects TRBV15 to TRBJ1-4, with TRBD1 as a possible D gene (5 bases). The CDR3 covers 16 residues. Trimming cost V 4 bases and J 4 bases, with 16 bases left between them. CDR1 and CDR2 (germline): LNHNV, YYDKDF (reference sequence). CDR3: CATSNPPGLINEKLFF. CDR3 sequence (DNA): TGTGCCACCAGCAACCCCCCGGGACTGATTAATGAAAAACTGTTTTTT.

The chain links TRBV14 to TRBJ1-2; 7 bases fit TRBD1. V was clipped by 0 bases and J by 8 bases; unmatched bases: 9. The CDR3 runs to 15 residues. Germline CDR1 reads SGHDN; CDR2 reads FVKESK. Here the CDR3 DNA reads TGTGCCAGCAGCCAAGAGAATAAGGGGGCAGGGGGCTACACCTTC. It translates to CASSQENKGAGGYTF. The variable domain in full, completed from reference TRBV14 and TRBJ1-2, reads EAGVTQFPSHSVIEKGQTVTLRCDPISGHDNLYWYRRVMGKEIKFLLHFVKESKQDESGMPNNRFLAERTGGTYSTLKVQPAELEDSGVYFCASSQENKGAGGYTFGSGTRLTVV.

Points on this clone: Possible read error: a much larger clone is one base away. The chain employs TRBV25-1 and TRBJ1-3, with a weak D call TRBD1 (6 bases). CDR3 length equals 13 residues. The germline V and J ends were trimmed by 6 bases and 0 bases, with 6 bases remaining between them. The germline gives CDR1 MGHDK, CDR2 SYGVNS. The CDR3 loop is CASRDSSGNTIYF. The CDR3 region has the DNA TGTGCCAGCAGGGACAGCTCTGGAAACACCATATATTTT.

The table lists this clone with a count of one. The rearrangement joins TRBV25-1 to TRBJ2-2, with D possibly matching TRBD1 (5 bases). CDR1 and CDR2 from the germline V gene are MGHDK and SYGVNS. There are 13 residues in the CDR3. V was cut by 2 bases and J by 6 bases, with 7 bases left in between. CDR3 DNA sequence: TGTGCCAGCAGTGAAGGGGCTCCCGGGGAGCTGTTTTTT. Its protein is CASSEGAPGELFF.

The rearrangement uses TRBV24-1 and TRBJ1-2; 9 positions agree with TRBD1. Looked up from germline, CDR1 is KGHDR and CDR2 is SFDVKD. J lost 7 bases, V lost 2 bases, and 10 bases had no gene match. The CDR3 covers 16 residues. In DNA, the CDR3 is TGTGCCACCAGTGATTCCCTCGGGACAGGGATTGCTGGCTACACCTTC. Translation gives CATSDSLGTGIAGYTF.

The rearrangement links TRBV19 to TRBJ1-1; D is possibly TRBD1 (5 bases). Germline V gene data show CDR1 as LNHDA and CDR2 as SQIVND (reference sequence). CDR3 size: 12 residues. The V end was cut by 3 bases, the J end by 6 bases, with 8 bases between. Here the CDR3 reads CASSMTGAEAFF. The CDR3 DNA reads TGTGCCAGTAGTATGACGGGGGCTGAAGCTTTCTTT.

The rearrangement joins TRBV4-1 to TRBJ1-5, with D uncertain. The V end lost 0 bases, the J end lost 9 bases, and 9 bases lay between the germline ends. The germline CDR1 and CDR2 sequences are MGHRA and YSYEKL. The CDR3 extends over 13 amino acids. The CDR3 DNA is TGCGCCAGCAGCCAAGAAGATCCGGGGCCCCAGCATTTT. Encoded protein: CASSQEDPGPQHF.

The V call is TRBV6-5, the J call TRBJ2-3; TRBD2 agrees at 12 bases. After removal of 0 bases from V and 5 bases from J, the junction contained 3 bases not matched to a gene. The CDR3 has 16 amino acids. Germline values: CDR1 MNHEY, CDR2 SVGAGI. CDR3 DNA sequence: TGTGCCAGCAGTTACTCGGGACTAGCGGGCGGAGATACGCAGTATTTT. Translation gives CASSYSGLAGGDTQYF.

The V gene is TRBV27, the J gene TRBJ2-7; 9 positions match TRBD1. Germline lookup yields CDR1 MNHEY and CDR2 SMNVEV (reference sequence). V lost 5 bases and J lost 5; bases outside the gene matches: 7. The CDR3 totals 14 residues. For the CDR3, the DNA is TGTGCCAGCAGTACGGGACAGGGCTTCCACGAGCAGTACTTC. Translated, it gives CASSTGQGFHEQYF.

This chain links TRBV4-1 with TRBJ1-5; D is unresolved. The CDR3 covers 14 residues. Trimming removed 0 bases at V and 2 bases at J, with 5 bases between. Germline V gene data show CDR1 as MGHRA and CDR2 as YSYEKL. As DNA, the CDR3 is TGCGCCAGCAGCCAAGATCCAGGCAATCAGCCCCAGCATTTT. Encoded protein: CASSQDPGNQPQHF.

This clone was seen only once. One junction end disagrees with the germline gene, perhaps due to a read error. The V and J genes are TRBV6-5 and TRBJ2-7; the match to TRBD1 covers 7 bases. Per germline, CDR1 MNHEY and CDR2 SVGAGI. CDR3 size: 14 residues. CDR3 residues: CASSYSIGKGALLF. CDR3 in DNA: TGTGCCAGCAGTTACTCGATAGGAAAGGGGGCCCTCCTCTTC.

V and J are TRBV7-9 and TRBJ1-5; no clear D gene. The CDR3 covers 13 residues. Germline loops: CDR1 SEHNR, CDR2 FQNEAQ (reference sequence). With 6 bases removed from V and 4 bases from J, the gap between germline ends came to 10 bases. CDR3 DNA sequence: TGTGCCAGCAGTCCCATCGGGAATCAGCCCCAGCATTTT. Amino acids: CASSPIGNQPQHF.

Here the CDR3 DNA reads TGCGCCAGCAGCTTGCTTGCGGGGATTGGTAACGAGCAGTACTTC. Protein sequence: CASSLLAGIGNEQYF. The rearrangement joins TRBV5-1 to TRBJ2-7; D might be TRBD2 (6 bases). From germline, CDR1 is SGHRS and CDR2 YFSETQ. Trimming left V 1 base short and J 5 bases short, with 16 bases between. The CDR3 has 15 residues.

The V call is TRBV4-1, the J call TRBJ1-2; D perhaps matches TRBD1 (6 bases). V lost 5 bases, J lost 0 bases, and 13 bases lay in between. Looked up from germline, CDR1 is MGHRA and CDR2 is YSYEKL. The CDR3 extends over 15 amino acids. The CDR3 DNA reads as TGCGCCAGCAGCGCCCCCGGGACATCTAACTATGGCTACACCTTC. This sequence encodes CASSAPGTSNYGYTF.

This clone was detected only once. CDR3 amino acids: CASSSGTARYQETQYF. CDR3 DNA: TGTGCCAGCAGCTCAGGGACAGCTAGGTACCAAGAGACCCAGTACTTC. This chain joins TRBV5-4 and TRBJ2-5; 7 nucleotides align to TRBD1. Germline CDR1 SGHNT, CDR2 YYREEE (reference sequence). Trimming at V came to 3 bases and at J to 0 bases, leaving 8 bases not matched to a gene. The CDR3 contains 16 residues. Full variable domain (rest looked up from reference TRBV5-4 and TRBJ2-5): ETGVTQSPTHLIKTRGQQVTLRCSSQSGHNTVSWYQQALGQGPQFIFQYYREEENGRGNFPPRFSGLQFPNYSSELNVNALELDDSALYLCASSSGTARYQETQYFGPGTRLLVL.

A single count supports this clone. The chain joins TRBV3-1 (or the pseudogene TRBV3-2) to TRBJ2-1, with TRBD2 matching over 10 bases. Per the germline V gene, CDR1 is LGHDT and CDR2 is YNNKEL (reference sequence). The V gene end was trimmed by 0 bases and the J gene end by 4 bases; junction bases not matched to a gene: 6. This CDR3 has 17 amino acids. The CDR3 nucleotides are TGTGCCAGCAGCCAAGATCCCCTAGCGGGGGTATACAATGAGCAGTTCTTC. This translates into CASSQDPLAGVYNEQFF.

The rearrangement links TRBV7-2 to TRBJ2-7; the match to TRBD2 covers 7 bases. The germline V gene has CDR1 SGHTA and CDR2 FQGNSA. V lost 3 bases, J lost 0 bases, and 5 bases stayed unmatched. The CDR3 totals 15 residues. The CDR3 sequence is CASSLPGGSSYEQYF. CDR3 coding DNA: TGTGCCAGCAGCTTGCCGGGGGGTTCCTCCTACGAGCAGTACTTC.

V gene TRBV24-1 combines with J gene TRBJ2-1; D perhaps matches TRBD2 (5 bases). Germline CDR1 and CDR2: KGHDR and SFDVKD. The CDR3 has 16 residues. Trimming took 4 bases from V and 9 from J, leaving 21 bases between them. The chain's CDR3 is CATSEGERIGRVEQFF. The CDR3 DNA is TGTGCCACCAGTGAGGGAGAAAGAATCGGACGGGTTGAGCAGTTCTTC.

This clone was counted between two and nine times. Other DNA sequences in this specimen translate into the identical CDR3. The chain recombines TRBV4-3 with TRBJ2-7; TRBD2 agrees at 7 bases. V lost 0 bases, J lost 1 base, and 6 bases stayed unmatched. The CDR3 is 16 residues long. Germline-derived CDR1 and CDR2 are LGHNA and YSLEER. The CDR3 DNA reads TGCGCCAGCAGCCAAGATGAGGCTAGCGGATCCTACGAGCAGTACTTC. Translated, it gives CASSQDEASGSYEQYF.

This clone has just a few counts. The chain carries TRBV2 and TRBJ2-1; TRBD1 is a possible D gene (6 bases). CDR1 and CDR2 from the germline V gene are SNHLY and FYNNEI. Trimming removed 2 bases at V and 4 bases at J, with 12 bases between. CDR3 size: 15 residues. CDR3 residues: CASSELRGSYNEQFF. The CDR3 DNA reads as TGTGCCAGCAGTGAATTAAGGGGGTCATACAATGAGCAGTTCTTC.

The V gene is TRBV24-1, the J gene TRBJ1-2, with D maybe TRBD1 (5 bases). Germline CDR1 is KGHDR and CDR2 is SFDVKD. V shed 5 bases and J shed 0 bases, with 18 bases lying between them. The CDR3 is 17 amino acids. The CDR3 DNA reads TGTGCCACCAGTGCCAGAGTGGGGGGGAAAACTAACTATGGCTACACCTTC. Protein sequence: CATSARVGGKTNYGYTF.